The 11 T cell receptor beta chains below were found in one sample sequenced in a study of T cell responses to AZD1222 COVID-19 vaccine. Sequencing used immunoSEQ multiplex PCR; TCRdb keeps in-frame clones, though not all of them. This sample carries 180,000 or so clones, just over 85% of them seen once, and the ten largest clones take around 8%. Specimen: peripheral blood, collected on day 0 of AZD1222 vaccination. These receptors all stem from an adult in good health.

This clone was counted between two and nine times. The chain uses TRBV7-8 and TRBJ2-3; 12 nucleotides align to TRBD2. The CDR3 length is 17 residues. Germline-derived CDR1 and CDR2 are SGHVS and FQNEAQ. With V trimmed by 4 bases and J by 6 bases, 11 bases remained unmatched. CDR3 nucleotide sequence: TGTGCCAGCAGCTCATATCGACTAGCGGGGGCGCGTGATACGCAGTATTTT. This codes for CASSSYRLAGARDTQYF.

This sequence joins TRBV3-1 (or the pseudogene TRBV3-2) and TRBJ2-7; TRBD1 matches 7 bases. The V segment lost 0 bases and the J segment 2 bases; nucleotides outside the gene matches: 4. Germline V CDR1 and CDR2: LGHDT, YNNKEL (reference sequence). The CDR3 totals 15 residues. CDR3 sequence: CASSQDGQVPYEQYF. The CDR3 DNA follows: TGTGCCAGCAGCCAAGATGGACAGGTACCCTACGAGCAGTACTTC.

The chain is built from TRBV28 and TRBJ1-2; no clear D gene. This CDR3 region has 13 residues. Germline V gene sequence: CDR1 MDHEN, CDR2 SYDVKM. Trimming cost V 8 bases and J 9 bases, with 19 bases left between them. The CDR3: CASAGDGRMSYTF. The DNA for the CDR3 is TGTGCCAGCGCCGGAGACGGGAGGATGAGCTACACCTTC.

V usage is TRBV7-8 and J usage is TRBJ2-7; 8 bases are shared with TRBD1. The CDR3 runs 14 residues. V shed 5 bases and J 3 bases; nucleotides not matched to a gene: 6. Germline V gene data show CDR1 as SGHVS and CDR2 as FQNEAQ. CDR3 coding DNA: TGTGCCAGCAGCCTGGGACAGGTTGACTACGAGCAGTACTTC. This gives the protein CASSLGQVDYEQYF.

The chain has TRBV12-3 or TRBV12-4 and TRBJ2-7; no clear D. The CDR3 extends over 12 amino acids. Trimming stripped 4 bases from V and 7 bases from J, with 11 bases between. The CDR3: CASSWKVWEQYF. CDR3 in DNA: TGTGCCAGCAGTTGGAAGGTCTGGGAGCAGTACTTC.

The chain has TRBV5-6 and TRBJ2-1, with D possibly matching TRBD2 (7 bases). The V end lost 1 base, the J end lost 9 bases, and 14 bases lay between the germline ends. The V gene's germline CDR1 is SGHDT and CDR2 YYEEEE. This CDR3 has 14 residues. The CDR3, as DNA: TGTGCCAGCAGCTTGAGAAGGGGGAGGGGTGAGCAGTTCTTC. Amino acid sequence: CASSLRRGRGEQFF. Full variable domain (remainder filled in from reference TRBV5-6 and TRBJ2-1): DAGVTQSPTHLIKTRGQQVTLRCSPKSGHDTVSWYQQALGQGPQFIFQYYEEEERQRGNFPDRFSGHQFPNYSSELNVNALLLGDSALYLCASSLRRGRGEQFFGPGTRLTVL.

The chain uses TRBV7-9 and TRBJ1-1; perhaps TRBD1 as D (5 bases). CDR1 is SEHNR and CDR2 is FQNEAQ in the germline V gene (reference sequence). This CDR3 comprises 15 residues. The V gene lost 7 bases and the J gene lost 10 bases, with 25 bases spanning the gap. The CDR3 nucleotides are TGTGCCAGCACCCCATTGGACACCATCATAAGAGGAGCTTTCTTT. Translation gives CASTPLDTIIRGAFF.

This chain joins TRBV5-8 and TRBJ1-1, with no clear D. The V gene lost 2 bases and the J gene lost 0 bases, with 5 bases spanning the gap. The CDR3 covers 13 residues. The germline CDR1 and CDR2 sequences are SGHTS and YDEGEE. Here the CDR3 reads CASSFLVNTEAFF. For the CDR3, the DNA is TGTGCCAGCAGCTTTCTGGTGAACACTGAAGCTTTCTTT.

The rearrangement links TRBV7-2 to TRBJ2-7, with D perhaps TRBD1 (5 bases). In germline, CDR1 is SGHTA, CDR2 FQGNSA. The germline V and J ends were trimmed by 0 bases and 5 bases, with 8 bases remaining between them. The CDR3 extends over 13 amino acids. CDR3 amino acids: CASSLAQGNEQYF. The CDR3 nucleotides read TGTGCCAGCAGCTTAGCCCAGGGAAACGAGCAGTACTTC.

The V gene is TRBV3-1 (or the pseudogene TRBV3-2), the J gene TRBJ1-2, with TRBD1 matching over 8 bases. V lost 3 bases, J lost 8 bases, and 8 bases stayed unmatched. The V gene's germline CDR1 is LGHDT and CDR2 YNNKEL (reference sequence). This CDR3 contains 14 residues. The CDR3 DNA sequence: TGTGCCAGCAGCCATCCCAGGGGGCGTGGGGGCTACACCTTC. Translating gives CASSHPRGRGGYTF.

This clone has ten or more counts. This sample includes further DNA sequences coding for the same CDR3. The CDR3 nucleotides read TGCGCCAGCAGCTTGGCAGGGACCCTGAACACTGAAGCTTTCTTT. It codes for CASSLAGTLNTEAFF. This chain joins TRBV5-1 and TRBJ1-1; weak D call: TRBD1 (5 bases). Trimming took 0 bases from V and 0 from J, leaving 9 bases between them. There are 15 residues in the CDR3. The germline V gene encodes CDR1 SGHRS and CDR2 YFSETQ.